The TCR beta chain described here comes from a study of blood T cell repertoires in COVID-19. Overall study: COVID-19 samples, acute and convalescent, were from the United States, Italy and Spain. T cells, B-cell-depleted T cells, or PBMCs provided the cDNA or gDNA that served as material.

Cohort 3 recovery required two negative PCRs, clearance, or symptom resolution. J was trimmed by 3 bases and V by 7 bases; bases with no gene match: 8. CDR3 length: 14 amino acids. From germline, CDR1 is SNHLY and CDR2 FYNNEI. Under the authors' procedure: Reference gene primer amplification in the assay estimated nucleated cell counts. Sequencing was performed with immunoSEQ multiplex PCR; in TCRdb, only in-frame clones are kept and a portion is missing. V, J and clone size were drawn from that table, and D and trimming were deduced from the DNA. The sample has approximately 230,000 clones, about 80% seen once; the top ten hold 15%. The count of this clone is one.

The TCR comes from a man in his forties or fifties who had recovered from COVID-19. The sample consisted of PBMCs or T cells enriched from blood (not recorded which). The chain recombines TRBV2 with TRBJ1-1; TRBD1 matches at 7 bases. The CDR3 protein is CASIGQVSDTEAFF. The CDR3 coding sequence is TGTGCCAGCATTGGACAGGTTTCGGACACTGAAGCTTTCTTT.